The present T cell receptor beta chain was sequenced within a study of CD8 T cells in ankylosing spondylitis. CDR1 and CDR2 (germline): SEHNR, FQNEAQ (reference sequence). Trimming cost V 4 bases and J 4 bases; bases outside gene matches: 4. The CDR3 covers 14 residues. A quantitative 5'-RACE method, one with molecular barcodes, was used to make TCR beta libraries. Via MiXCR, TCRdb re-called the 5' RACE reads, giving one row per CDR3 protein. The sample consists of roughly 190,000 distinct CDR3 sequences, roughly 13% of them appearing once. Findings and caveats of the study: Disease-linked clones reportedly showed significant enrichment in matched ankylosing spondylitis synovial fluid. With a CD8+ phenotype, disease-linked clones were relatively rare in peripheral blood.

This clonotype occurred many times. Its antigen remains unidentified. This receptor was identified in a male donor with ankylosing spondylitis or in good health (not recorded which). V usage is TRBV7-9 and J usage is TRBJ2-3, with TRBD1 identical over 8 bases. Sequences were obtained from blood, either unsorted or a sorted T cell fraction (not recorded which). CDR3 loop: CASSSGQGADTQYF. The CDR3 nucleotides are TGTGCCAGCAGCTCTGGACAGGGAGCAGATACGCAGTATTTT. The variable domain in full, with the rest retrieved from reference TRBV7-9 and TRBJ2-3, is DTGVSQNPRHKITKRGQNVTFRCDPISEHNRLYWYRQTLGQGPEFLTYFQNEAQLEKSRLLSDRFSAERPKGSFSTLEIQRTEQGDSAMYLCASSSGQGADTQYFGPGTRLTVL.